These 14 T cell receptor beta chains originate from one sample sequenced in a study of shared clonotypes between healthy human individuals. TCRdb's copy holds only in-frame clones and misses some; the assay was immunoSEQ multiplex PCR. The sample includes some 79,000 clones, about 63% seen only once; the top ten take approximately 56%. The material sequenced was memory CD8+ T cells sorted from blood. Noted subset: CD45RO+ cells pooled with CCR7-negative TemRA cells. The receptors shown here come from a man aged 30 to 45 in good health.

On this clone: A much larger clone lies a single base off, so this may be a read error. V gene TRBV7-6 combines with J gene TRBJ2-2, with no clear D. Trimming cost V 5 bases and J 3 bases, with 4 bases left between them. Germline V gene sequence: CDR1 SGHVS, CDR2 FNYEAQ. There are 12 residues in the CDR3. CDR3 in DNA: TGTGCCAGCAGCGTAGACACCGGGGAGCTGTTTTTT. It is translated as CASSVDTGELFF.

CDR3 nucleotide sequence: TGTGCCAGCAGCCCCCCCTCCGGGCGGACTGAAGCTTTCTTT. Residues: CASSPPSGRTEAFF. V usage is TRBV6-6 and J usage is TRBJ1-1; no firm D call. Germline CDR1 is MNHNY and CDR2 is SVGAGI (reference sequence). Trimming took off 6 bases at V and 5 bases at J, with 16 bases between the two ends. The CDR3 length is 14 residues.

This clone was counted between two and nine times. The chain recombines TRBV5-1 with TRBJ2-7, with TRBD1 identical over 7 bases. V shed 4 bases, J shed 3 bases, and the junction held 7 bases outside the gene matches. The CDR3 length is 14 residues. The germline gives CDR1 SGHRS, CDR2 YFSETQ. CDR3 in amino acids: CASSPGTDHYEQYF. The DNA of the CDR3 is TGCGCCAGCAGCCCCGGGACAGATCACTACGAGCAGTACTTC.

A note on this clone: Other nucleotide sequences from this sample produce the same CDR3. The V gene is TRBV6-5, the J gene TRBJ2-5; 7 positions agree with TRBD2. The CDR3 has 12 amino acids. CDR1 is MNHEY and CDR2 is SVGAGI in the germline V gene. Trimming cost V 6 bases and J 5 bases; bases outside gene matches: 3. In DNA, the CDR3 is TGTGCCAGCAGCTACGGGGGGGAGACCCAGTACTTC. Its translation is CASSYGGETQYF.

The chain joins TRBV11-2 to TRBJ2-1, with 7 bases fitting TRBD2. The V gene end was trimmed by 5 bases and the J gene end by 3 bases; junction bases not matched to a gene: 16. This CDR3 has 18 residues. Germline V gene sequence: CDR1 SGHAT, CDR2 FQNNGV. CDR3 in amino acids: CASSPYPGGMRLYNEQFF. The DNA for the CDR3 is TGTGCCAGCAGCCCCTATCCGGGGGGAATGAGACTCTACAATGAGCAGTTCTTC.

DNA of the CDR3: TGCGCCAGCAGCCGAGAAGGGCCAACCCACACCGGGGAGCTGTTTTTT. Residues: CASSREGPTHTGELFF. The J gene is TRBJ2-2, the V gene TRBV4-1; D call uncertain. Trimming removed 4 bases from V and 3 bases from J, with 15 bases in between. The germline CDR1 and CDR2 sequences are MGHRA and YSYEKL. The CDR3 covers 16 residues.

V and J are TRBV25-1 and TRBJ1-2; D not resolved. This CDR3 is built from 13 residues. V gave up 7 bases and J gave up 4 bases, with 13 bases separating them. From germline, CDR1 is MGHDK and CDR2 SYGVNS. CDR3 DNA: TGTGCCAGCAAACTGGGAAAGACCTATGGCTACACCTTC. Residues: CASKLGKTYGYTF.

This clone was seen a few times. The chain has TRBV2 and TRBJ2-7; D not certain. Germline V gene data show CDR1 as SNHLY and CDR2 as FYNNEI. The V end lost 3 bases, the J end lost 1 base, and 16 bases lay between the germline ends. CDR3 length equals 16 residues. The CDR3 loop is CASSEIGRPGSYEQYF. The CDR3 DNA is TGTGCCAGCAGTGAGATAGGCAGGCCTGGTTCCTACGAGCAGTACTTC.

This chain joins TRBV28 and TRBJ1-2; TRBD1 is a possible D gene (5 bases). CDR3 length equals 11 residues. Germline assignment: CDR1 MDHEN and CDR2 SYDVKM. V dropped 6 bases and J dropped 9 bases, with 11 bases sitting between them. Here the CDR3 DNA reads TGTGCCAGCAGAGTGACAGTTAGCTACACCTTC. Its translation: CASRVTVSYTF.

CDR3 region: CASSFGGLISYEQYF. In DNA, the CDR3 is TGTGCCAGCAGCTTTGGTGGCCTGATCTCCTACGAGCAGTACTTC. This sequence joins TRBV11-2 and TRBJ2-7, with no clear D. Per the germline V gene, CDR1 is SGHAT and CDR2 is FQNNGV. V shed 3 bases and J shed 0 bases, with 12 bases lying between them. The CDR3 is 15 amino acids.

The V call is TRBV28, the J call TRBJ2-7, with 9 bases aligning to TRBD1. From germline, CDR1 is MDHEN and CDR2 SYDVKM. The CDR3 has 16 residues. The junction had 10 bases not matched to a gene; V was cut back by 4 bases and J by 3 bases. CDR3: CASSSLTGQGHYEQYF. The CDR3, as DNA: TGTGCCAGCAGTTCCCTCACGGGACAGGGACACTACGAGCAGTACTTC.

The chain employs TRBV11-2 and TRBJ2-6; D unclear. V lost 6 bases to trimming and J lost 2 bases, with 8 bases between them. This CDR3 spans 14 amino acids. The germline CDR1 and CDR2 sequences are SGHAT and FQNNGV. The CDR3 loop reads CASRVSAGANVLTF. As DNA, the CDR3 is TGTGCCAGCAGGGTTTCTGCTGGGGCCAACGTCCTGACTTTC.

The chain combines TRBV23-1 with TRBJ1-2; no definite D call. TRBV23-1 is placed among ORFs of uncertain function. Trimming shortened V by 2 bases and J by 9 bases, and 10 bases separated the two germline ends. The CDR3 extends over 12 amino acids. CDR3 loop: CASSQVSARYTF. CDR3 DNA: TGCGCCAGCAGTCAAGTATCAGCCCGCTACACCTTC.

Regarding this clone: Other DNA sequences in the sample encode the same CDR3. The genes are TRBV29-1 and TRBJ1-4; 9 positions match TRBD1. Trimming took 7 bases from V and 7 from J; bases not matched to a gene: 4. This CDR3 has 12 amino acids. Per the germline V gene, CDR1 is SQVTM and CDR2 is ANQGSEA. CDR3 loop: CSAGQGGEKLFF. In nucleotides, the CDR3 is TGCAGCGCGGGACAGGGTGGTGAAAAACTGTTTTTT.